This T cell receptor beta chain emerged from a study of immune characterization of retroperitoneal liposarcoma. This clonotype is a singleton in its sample. TCRdb fed the PCR reads into MiXCR, producing one record per CDR3 protein. The sample contains some 1,700 distinct CDR3 sequences, around half of which appear only once. Sample: tumor tissue. The TCR was taken from a female donor with retroperitoneal liposarcoma.

The CDR3 coding sequence is TGTGCCAGCAGAAGAGCAGGGGTCGAGACCCAGTTCTTC. Its translation is CASRRAGVETQFF. V usage is TRBV6-8 and J usage is TRBJ2-5, with D possibly being TRBD1 (6 bases). The J call may be mistaken, given a closer DNA end match to TRBJ2-1. The CDR3 has 13 residues. The V gene's germline CDR1 is MNHGY and CDR2 SAAAGT.